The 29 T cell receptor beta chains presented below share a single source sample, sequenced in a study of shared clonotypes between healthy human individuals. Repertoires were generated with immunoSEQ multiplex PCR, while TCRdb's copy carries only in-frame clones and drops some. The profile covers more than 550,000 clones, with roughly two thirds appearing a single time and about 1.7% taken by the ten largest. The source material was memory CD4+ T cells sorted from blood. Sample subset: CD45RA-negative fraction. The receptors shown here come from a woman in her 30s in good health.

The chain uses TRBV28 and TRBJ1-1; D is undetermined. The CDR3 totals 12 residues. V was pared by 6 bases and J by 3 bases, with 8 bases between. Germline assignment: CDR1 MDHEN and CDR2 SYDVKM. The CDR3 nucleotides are TGTGCCAGCAGATCAGTGGACACTGAAGCTTTCTTT. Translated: CASRSVDTEAFF.

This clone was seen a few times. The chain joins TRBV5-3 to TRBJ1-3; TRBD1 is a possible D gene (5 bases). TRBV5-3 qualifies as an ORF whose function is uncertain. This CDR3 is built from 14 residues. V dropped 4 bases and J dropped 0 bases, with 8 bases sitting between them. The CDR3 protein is CARSRDSSGNTIYF. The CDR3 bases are TGTGCCAGAAGCCGAGACAGCTCTGGAAACACCATATATTTT.

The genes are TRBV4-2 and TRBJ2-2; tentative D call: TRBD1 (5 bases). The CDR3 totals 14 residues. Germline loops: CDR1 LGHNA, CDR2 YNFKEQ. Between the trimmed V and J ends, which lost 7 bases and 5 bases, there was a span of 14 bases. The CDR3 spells CASNRAGQTGELFF. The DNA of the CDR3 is TGTGCCAGCAACCGGGCAGGGCAGACCGGGGAGCTGTTTTTT.

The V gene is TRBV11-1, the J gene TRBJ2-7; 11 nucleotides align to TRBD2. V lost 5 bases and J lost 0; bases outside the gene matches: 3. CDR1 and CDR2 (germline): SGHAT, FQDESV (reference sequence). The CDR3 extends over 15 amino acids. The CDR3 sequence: CASSKTSGSSYEQYF. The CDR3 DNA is TGTGCCAGCAGCAAAACTAGCGGGAGCTCCTACGAGCAGTACTTC.

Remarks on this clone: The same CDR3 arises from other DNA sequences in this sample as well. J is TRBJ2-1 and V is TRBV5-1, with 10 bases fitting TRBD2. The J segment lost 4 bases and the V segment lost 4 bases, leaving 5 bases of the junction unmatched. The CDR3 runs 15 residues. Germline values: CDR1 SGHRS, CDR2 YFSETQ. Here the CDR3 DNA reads TGCGCCAGCAGCCTTACTAGCGGGGCTTACAATGAGCAGTTCTTC. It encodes CASSLTSGAYNEQFF.

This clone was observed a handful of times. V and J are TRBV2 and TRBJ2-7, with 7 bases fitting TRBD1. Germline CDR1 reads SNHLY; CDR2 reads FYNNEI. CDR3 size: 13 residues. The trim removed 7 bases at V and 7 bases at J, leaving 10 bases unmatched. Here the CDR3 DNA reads TGTGCCAGCAAGGGGACAGCAGGTGGGGAGCAGTACTTC. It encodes CASKGTAGGEQYF.

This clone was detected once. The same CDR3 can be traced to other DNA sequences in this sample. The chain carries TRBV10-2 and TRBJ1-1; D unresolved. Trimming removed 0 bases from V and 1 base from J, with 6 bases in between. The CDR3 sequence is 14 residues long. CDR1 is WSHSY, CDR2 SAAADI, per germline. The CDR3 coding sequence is TGCGCCAGCAGTGAGTCGAAGGAGAACACTGAAGCTTTCTTT. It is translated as CASSESKENTEAFF.

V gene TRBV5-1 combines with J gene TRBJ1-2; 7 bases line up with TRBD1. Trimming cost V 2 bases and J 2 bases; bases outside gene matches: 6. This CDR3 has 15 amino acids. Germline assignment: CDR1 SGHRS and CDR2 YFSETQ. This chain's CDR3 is CASSFKEQGNYGYTF. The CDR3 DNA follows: TGCGCCAGCAGCTTTAAAGAACAGGGGAACTATGGCTACACCTTC. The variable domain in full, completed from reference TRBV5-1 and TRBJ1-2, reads KAGVTQTPRYLIKTRGQQVTLSCSPISGHRSVSWYQQTPGQGLQFLFEYFSETQRNKGNFPGRFSGRQFSNSRSEMNVSTLELGDSALYLCASSFKEQGNYGYTFGSGTRLTVV.

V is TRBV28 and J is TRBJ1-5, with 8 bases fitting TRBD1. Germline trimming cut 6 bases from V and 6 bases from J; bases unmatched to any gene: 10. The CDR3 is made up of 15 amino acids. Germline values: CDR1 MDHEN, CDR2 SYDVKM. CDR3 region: CASSSRYRGFQPQHF. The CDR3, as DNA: TGTGCCAGCAGCTCCCGGTACAGGGGGTTTCAGCCCCAGCATTTT.

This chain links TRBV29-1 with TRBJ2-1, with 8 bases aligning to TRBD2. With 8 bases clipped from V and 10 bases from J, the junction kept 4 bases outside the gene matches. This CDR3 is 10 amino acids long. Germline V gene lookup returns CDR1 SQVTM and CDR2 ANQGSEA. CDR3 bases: TGCAGCATTAGCGGGATCGAGCAGTTCTTC. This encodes CSISGIEQFF.

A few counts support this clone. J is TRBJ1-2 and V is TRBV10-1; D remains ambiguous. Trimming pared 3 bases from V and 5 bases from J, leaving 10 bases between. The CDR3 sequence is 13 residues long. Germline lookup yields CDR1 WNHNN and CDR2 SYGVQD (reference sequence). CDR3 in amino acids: CASSDRTEYGYTF. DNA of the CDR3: TGCGCCAGCAGTGATCGGACGGAGTATGGCTACACCTTC.

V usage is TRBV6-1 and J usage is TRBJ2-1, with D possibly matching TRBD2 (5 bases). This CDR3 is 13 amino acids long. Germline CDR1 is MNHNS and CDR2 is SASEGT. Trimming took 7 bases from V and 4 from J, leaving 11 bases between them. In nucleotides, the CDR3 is TGTGCCAGCACCCCTAGCTGGTACAATGAGCAGTTCTTC. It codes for CASTPSWYNEQFF.

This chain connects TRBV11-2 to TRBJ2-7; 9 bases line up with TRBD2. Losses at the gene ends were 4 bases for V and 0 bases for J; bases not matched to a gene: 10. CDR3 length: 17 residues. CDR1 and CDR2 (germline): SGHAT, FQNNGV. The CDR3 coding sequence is TGTGCCAGCAGCTCAGCGGGAGGAGGGAGGCCCTCCTACGAGCAGTACTTC. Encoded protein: CASSSAGGGRPSYEQYF.

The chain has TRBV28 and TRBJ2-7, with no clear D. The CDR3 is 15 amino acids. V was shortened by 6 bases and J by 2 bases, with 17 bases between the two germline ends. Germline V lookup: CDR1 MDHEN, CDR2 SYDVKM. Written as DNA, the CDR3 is TGTGCCAGCAGAAATAAACCAAGAAACACCTACGAGCAGTACTTC. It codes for CASRNKPRNTYEQYF.

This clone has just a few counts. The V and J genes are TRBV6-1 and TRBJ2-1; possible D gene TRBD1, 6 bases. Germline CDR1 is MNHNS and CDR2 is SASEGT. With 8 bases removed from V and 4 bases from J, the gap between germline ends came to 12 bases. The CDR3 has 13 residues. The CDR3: CASRDTFYNEQFF. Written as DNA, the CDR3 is TGTGCCAGCCGGGACACCTTTTACAATGAGCAGTTCTTC.

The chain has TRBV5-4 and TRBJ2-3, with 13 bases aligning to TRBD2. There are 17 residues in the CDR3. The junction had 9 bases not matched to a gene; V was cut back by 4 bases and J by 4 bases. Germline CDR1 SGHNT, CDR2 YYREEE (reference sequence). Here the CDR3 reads CASSPRLAGGGADTQYF. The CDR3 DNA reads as TGTGCCAGCAGCCCGAGACTAGCGGGAGGTGGGGCAGATACGCAGTATTTT.

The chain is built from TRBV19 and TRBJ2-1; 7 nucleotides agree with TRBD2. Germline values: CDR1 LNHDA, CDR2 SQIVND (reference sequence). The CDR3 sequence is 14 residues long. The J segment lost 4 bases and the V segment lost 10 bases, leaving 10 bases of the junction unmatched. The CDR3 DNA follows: TGTGCCACCAAGAAGACTAGCCCATACAATGAGCAGTTCTTC. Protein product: CATKKTSPYNEQFF.

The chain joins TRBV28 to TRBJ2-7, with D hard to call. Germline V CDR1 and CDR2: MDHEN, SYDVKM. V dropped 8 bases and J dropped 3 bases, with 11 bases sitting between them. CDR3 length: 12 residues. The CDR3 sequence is CASGLTIYEQYF. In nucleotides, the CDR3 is TGTGCCAGCGGTCTTACGATCTACGAGCAGTACTTC.

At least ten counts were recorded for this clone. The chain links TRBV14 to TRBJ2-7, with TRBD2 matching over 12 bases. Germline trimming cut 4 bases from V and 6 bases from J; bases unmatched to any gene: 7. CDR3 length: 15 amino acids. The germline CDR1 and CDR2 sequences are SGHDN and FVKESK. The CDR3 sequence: CASSPLAGGFLEQYF. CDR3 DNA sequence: TGTGCCAGCAGCCCACTAGCGGGAGGTTTTCTCGAGCAGTACTTC.

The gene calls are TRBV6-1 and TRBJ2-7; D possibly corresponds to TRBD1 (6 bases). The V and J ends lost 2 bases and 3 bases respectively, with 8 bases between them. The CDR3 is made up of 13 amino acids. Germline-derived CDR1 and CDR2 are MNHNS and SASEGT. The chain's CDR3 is CASSELQGYEQYF. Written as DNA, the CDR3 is TGTGCCAGCAGTGAACTACAGGGCTACGAGCAGTACTTC.

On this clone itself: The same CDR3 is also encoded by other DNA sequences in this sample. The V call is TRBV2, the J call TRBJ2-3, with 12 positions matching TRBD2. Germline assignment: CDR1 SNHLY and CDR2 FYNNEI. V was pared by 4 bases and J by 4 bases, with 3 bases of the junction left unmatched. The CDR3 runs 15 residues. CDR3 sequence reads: CASSGLAGAPDTQYF. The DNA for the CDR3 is TGTGCCAGCAGTGGACTAGCGGGAGCTCCAGATACGCAGTATTTT.

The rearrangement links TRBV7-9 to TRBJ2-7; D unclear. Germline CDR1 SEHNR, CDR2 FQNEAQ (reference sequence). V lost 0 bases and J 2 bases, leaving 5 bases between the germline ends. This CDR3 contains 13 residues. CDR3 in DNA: TGTGCCAGCAGCTTAGCCTCGACCTACGAGCAGTACTTC. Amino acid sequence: CASSLASTYEQYF.

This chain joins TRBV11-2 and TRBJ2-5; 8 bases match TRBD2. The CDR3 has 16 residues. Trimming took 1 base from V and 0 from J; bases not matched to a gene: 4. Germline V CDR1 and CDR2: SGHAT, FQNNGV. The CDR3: CASSLGQRGHQETQYF. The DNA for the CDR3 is TGTGCCAGCAGCTTAGGACAGCGGGGGCACCAAGAGACCCAGTACTTC.

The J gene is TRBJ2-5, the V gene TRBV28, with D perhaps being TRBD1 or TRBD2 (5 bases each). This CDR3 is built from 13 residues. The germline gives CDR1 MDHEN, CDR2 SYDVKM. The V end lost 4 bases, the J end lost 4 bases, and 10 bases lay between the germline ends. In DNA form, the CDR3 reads TGTGCCAGCAGTTGGGGGAGTGGAGAGACCCAGTACTTC. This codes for CASSWGSGETQYF.

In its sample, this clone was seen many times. This chain's CDR3 is CASSQTGFSNQPQHF. As DNA, the CDR3 is TGTGCCAGCAGCCAGACAGGCTTTAGCAATCAGCCCCAGCATTTT. The chain carries TRBV6-6 and TRBJ1-5; perhaps TRBD1 as D (6 bases). The CDR3 totals 15 residues. The V and J ends lost 6 bases and 0 bases respectively, with 12 bases between them. Germline CDR1 MNHNY, CDR2 SVGAGI (reference sequence).

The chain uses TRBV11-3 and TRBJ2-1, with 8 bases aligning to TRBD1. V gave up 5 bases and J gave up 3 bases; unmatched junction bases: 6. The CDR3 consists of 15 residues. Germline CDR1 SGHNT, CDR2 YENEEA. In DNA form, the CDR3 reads TGTGCCAGCAGCCTAGCAGGACAGGGCTACAATGAGCAGTTCTTC. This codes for CASSLAGQGYNEQFF.

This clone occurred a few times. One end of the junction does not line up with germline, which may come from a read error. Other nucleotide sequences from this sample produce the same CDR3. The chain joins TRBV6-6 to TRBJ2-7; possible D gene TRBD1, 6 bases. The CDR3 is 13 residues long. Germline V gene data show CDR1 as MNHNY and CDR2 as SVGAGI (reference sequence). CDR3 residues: CASSLGASYEQYF. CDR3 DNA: TGTGCCAGCAGTCTGGGGGCTTCCTACGAACAGTACTTC.

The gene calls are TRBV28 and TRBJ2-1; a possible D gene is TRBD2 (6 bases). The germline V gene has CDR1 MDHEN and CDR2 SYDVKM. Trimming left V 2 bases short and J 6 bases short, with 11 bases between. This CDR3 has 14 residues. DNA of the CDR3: TGTGCCAGCAGTTTACCCGGGAGCCTCAATGAGCAGTTCTTC. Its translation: CASSLPGSLNEQFF.

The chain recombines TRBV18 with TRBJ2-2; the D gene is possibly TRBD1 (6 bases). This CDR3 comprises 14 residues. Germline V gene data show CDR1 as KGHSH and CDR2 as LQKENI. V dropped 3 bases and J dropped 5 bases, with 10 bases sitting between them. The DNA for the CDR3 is TGTGCCAGCTCACCCACGACAGGTACCGGGGAGCTGTTTTTT. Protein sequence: CASSPTTGTGELFF. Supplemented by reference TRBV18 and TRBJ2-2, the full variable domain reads NAGVMQNPRHLVRRRGQEARLRCSPMKGHSHVYWYRQLPEEGLKFMVYLQKENIIDESGMPKERFSAEFPKEGPSILRIQQVVRGDSAAYFCASSPTTGTGELFFGEGSRLTVL.